This entry concerns a single TCR beta chain. This sample was included in a study of blood T cell repertoires in COVID-19. Generated by immunoSEQ multiplex PCR, the TCRdb table keeps only in-frame clones and is missing some. In the table there are 85,000 to 100,000 clones, around nine tenths of which are singletons. The CDR3 covers 20 residues. Germline V gene lookup returns CDR1 MNHEY and CDR2 SMNVEV (reference sequence). The V segment lost 0 bases and the J segment 4 bases; nucleotides outside the gene matches: 18. The chain combines TRBV27 with TRBJ1-2; 9 bases are a match to TRBD1. The TCR comes from a man aged 55 to 70 with acute or convalescent COVID-19. Specimen: peripheral blood. Here the CDR3 reads CASSLSRGVVGQGKGYGYTF. In DNA, the CDR3 is TGTGCCAGCAGTTTATCCCGAGGAGTAGTGGGACAGGGAAAAGGCTATGGCTACACCTTC.